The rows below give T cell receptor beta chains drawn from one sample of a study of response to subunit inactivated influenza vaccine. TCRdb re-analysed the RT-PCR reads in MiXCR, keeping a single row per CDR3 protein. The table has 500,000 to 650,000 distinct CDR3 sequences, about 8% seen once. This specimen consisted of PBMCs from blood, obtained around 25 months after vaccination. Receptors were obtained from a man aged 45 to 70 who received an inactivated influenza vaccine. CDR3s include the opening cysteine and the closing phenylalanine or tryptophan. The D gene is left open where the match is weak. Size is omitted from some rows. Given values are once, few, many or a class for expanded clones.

CDR3 DNA: TGTGCCAGCGGAAGTGAGACTAGTAATGAGCAGTTCTTC; CDR3 protein: CASGSETSNEQFF; D gene: -; V gene: TRBV12-3/TRBV12-4; clone size: -; J gene: TRBJ2-1
CDR3 DNA: TGCAGTGCTCGACAGGATCTATATGGCTACACCTTC; CDR3 protein: CSARQDLYGYTF; D gene: -; V gene: TRBV20-1; clone size: -; J gene: TRBJ1-2
CDR3 DNA: TGTGCCAGCAGTCTAGATAGGAGGGGTAGCAATGAGCAGTTCTTC; CDR3 protein: CASSLDRRGSNEQFF; D gene: -; V gene: TRBV6-1; clone size: many; J gene: TRBJ2-1
CDR3 DNA: TGTGCCAGCAGCCCGATGGGGTTCTACGAGCAGTACTTC; CDR3 protein: CASSPMGFYEQYF; D gene: -; V gene: TRBV7-2; clone size: few; J gene: TRBJ2-7
CDR3 DNA: TGTGCCAGCTCAGGTCTAGGAGGGCAAGAGACCCAGTACTTC; CDR3 protein: CASSGLGGQETQYF; D gene: -; V gene: TRBV18; clone size: few; J gene: TRBJ2-5
CDR3 DNA: TGTGCCATCAGTGCGGACCTCACAGATACGCAGTATTTT; CDR3 protein: CAISADLTDTQYF; D gene: -; V gene: TRBV10-3; clone size: -; J gene: TRBJ2-3
CDR3 DNA: TGCAGTGCTAGAGATCGGGAGAGGCCTAGCTCCTACGAGCAGTACTTC; CDR3 protein: CSARDRERPSSYEQYF; D gene: -; V gene: TRBV20-1; clone size: few; J gene: TRBJ2-7
CDR3 DNA: TGTGCCAGCAGCTTAGAGGTGGGAGAGGGTGAGCAGTTCTTC; CDR3 protein: CASSLEVGEGEQFF; D gene: -; V gene: TRBV7-2; clone size: few; J gene: TRBJ2-1
CDR3 DNA: TGTGCCAGCAGGCCTAGACTCTTGGAGGCAGATACGCAGTATTTT; CDR3 protein: CASRPRLLEADTQYF; D gene: -; V gene: TRBV7-9; clone size: few; J gene: TRBJ2-3
CDR3 DNA: TGTGCCAGCAGCTTGGTGGGGACTGTGAACACTGAAGCTTTCTTT; CDR3 protein: CASSLVGTVNTEAFF; D gene: -; V gene: TRBV5-5; clone size: few; J gene: TRBJ1-1
CDR3 DNA: TGTGCCATCAGTGGACAGGGCTCCTACAATGAGCAGTTCTTC; CDR3 protein: CAISGQGSYNEQFF; D gene: TRBD1; V gene: TRBV10-3; clone size: many; J gene: TRBJ2-1
CDR3 DNA: TGCAGCGTTGCACAGGGGTCGGGAGGGGCCAACGTCCTGACTTTC; CDR3 protein: CSVAQGSGGANVLTF; D gene: TRBD1; V gene: TRBV29-1; clone size: -; J gene: TRBJ2-6
CDR3 DNA: TGTGCCAGCAGCCCTGATGCGGGGTCCTCCTACGAGCAGTACTTC; CDR3 protein: CASSPDAGSSYEQYF; D gene: -; V gene: TRBV11-2; clone size: -; J gene: TRBJ2-7
CDR3 DNA: TGTGCCAGCAGTCTTCGACAGATGGAGGGCTACACCTTC; CDR3 protein: CASSLRQMEGYTF; D gene: -; V gene: TRBV12-3/TRBV12-4; clone size: many; J gene: TRBJ1-2
CDR3 DNA: TGTGCCAGCAGACCCGGACGGAATTCCAATCAGCCCCAGCATTTT; CDR3 protein: CASRPGRNSNQPQHF; D gene: -; V gene: TRBV2; clone size: many; J gene: TRBJ1-5
CDR3 DNA: TGCGCCAGCAGCCAAGAATCCGGGGTCCAAATCACTAATGAAAAACTGTTTTTT; CDR3 protein: CASSQESGVQITNEKLFF; D gene: -; V gene: TRBV4-1; clone size: many; J gene: TRBJ1-4
CDR3 DNA: TGTGCCAGCAGCGCCTCAGGGACGGGCCAGCCCCAGCATTTT; CDR3 protein: CASSASGTGQPQHF; D gene: -; V gene: TRBV7-9; clone size: few; J gene: TRBJ1-5
CDR3 DNA: TGTGCCAGCAGCCCTAGGGGGGCCAGGGGGGGGCCTGGAAACACCATATATTTT; CDR3 protein: CASSPRGARGGPGNTIYF; D gene: TRBD1; V gene: TRBV7-6; clone size: -; J gene: TRBJ1-3
CDR3 DNA: TGCGCCAGCAGCCAAGGTTGGGGACAGGGGAAATATGGCTACACCTTC; CDR3 protein: CASSQGWGQGKYGYTF; D gene: TRBD1; V gene: TRBV4-1; clone size: -; J gene: TRBJ1-2
CDR3 DNA: TGTGCCATAAAAAACGGGCCCAACGTCCTGACTTTC; CDR3 protein: CAIKNGPNVLTF; D gene: -; V gene: TRBV19; clone size: few; J gene: TRBJ2-6
CDR3 DNA: TGCAGTGCTAGAGTTCTAGGAATGCACGAGACCCAGTACTTC; CDR3 protein: CSARVLGMHETQYF; D gene: -; V gene: TRBV20-1; clone size: few; J gene: TRBJ2-5
CDR3 DNA: TGCGCCAGCAGCCCCCGCGGAGCGGGGGCCACTGAAGCTTTCTTT; CDR3 protein: CASSPRGAGATEAFF; D gene: -; V gene: TRBV5-1; clone size: few; J gene: TRBJ1-1